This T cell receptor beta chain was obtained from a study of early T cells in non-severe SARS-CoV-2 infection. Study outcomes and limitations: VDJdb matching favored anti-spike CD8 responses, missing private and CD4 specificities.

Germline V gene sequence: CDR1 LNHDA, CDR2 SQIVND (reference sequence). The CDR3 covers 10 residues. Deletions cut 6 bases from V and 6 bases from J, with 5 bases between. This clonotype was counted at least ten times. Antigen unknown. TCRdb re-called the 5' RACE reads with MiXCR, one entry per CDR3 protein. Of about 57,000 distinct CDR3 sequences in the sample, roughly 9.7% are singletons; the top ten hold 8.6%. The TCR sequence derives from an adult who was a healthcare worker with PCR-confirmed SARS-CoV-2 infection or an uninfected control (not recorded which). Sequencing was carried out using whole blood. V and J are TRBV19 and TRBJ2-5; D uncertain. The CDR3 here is CASRPKTQYF. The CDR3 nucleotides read TGTGCCAGTAGGCCAAAGACCCAGTACTTC.